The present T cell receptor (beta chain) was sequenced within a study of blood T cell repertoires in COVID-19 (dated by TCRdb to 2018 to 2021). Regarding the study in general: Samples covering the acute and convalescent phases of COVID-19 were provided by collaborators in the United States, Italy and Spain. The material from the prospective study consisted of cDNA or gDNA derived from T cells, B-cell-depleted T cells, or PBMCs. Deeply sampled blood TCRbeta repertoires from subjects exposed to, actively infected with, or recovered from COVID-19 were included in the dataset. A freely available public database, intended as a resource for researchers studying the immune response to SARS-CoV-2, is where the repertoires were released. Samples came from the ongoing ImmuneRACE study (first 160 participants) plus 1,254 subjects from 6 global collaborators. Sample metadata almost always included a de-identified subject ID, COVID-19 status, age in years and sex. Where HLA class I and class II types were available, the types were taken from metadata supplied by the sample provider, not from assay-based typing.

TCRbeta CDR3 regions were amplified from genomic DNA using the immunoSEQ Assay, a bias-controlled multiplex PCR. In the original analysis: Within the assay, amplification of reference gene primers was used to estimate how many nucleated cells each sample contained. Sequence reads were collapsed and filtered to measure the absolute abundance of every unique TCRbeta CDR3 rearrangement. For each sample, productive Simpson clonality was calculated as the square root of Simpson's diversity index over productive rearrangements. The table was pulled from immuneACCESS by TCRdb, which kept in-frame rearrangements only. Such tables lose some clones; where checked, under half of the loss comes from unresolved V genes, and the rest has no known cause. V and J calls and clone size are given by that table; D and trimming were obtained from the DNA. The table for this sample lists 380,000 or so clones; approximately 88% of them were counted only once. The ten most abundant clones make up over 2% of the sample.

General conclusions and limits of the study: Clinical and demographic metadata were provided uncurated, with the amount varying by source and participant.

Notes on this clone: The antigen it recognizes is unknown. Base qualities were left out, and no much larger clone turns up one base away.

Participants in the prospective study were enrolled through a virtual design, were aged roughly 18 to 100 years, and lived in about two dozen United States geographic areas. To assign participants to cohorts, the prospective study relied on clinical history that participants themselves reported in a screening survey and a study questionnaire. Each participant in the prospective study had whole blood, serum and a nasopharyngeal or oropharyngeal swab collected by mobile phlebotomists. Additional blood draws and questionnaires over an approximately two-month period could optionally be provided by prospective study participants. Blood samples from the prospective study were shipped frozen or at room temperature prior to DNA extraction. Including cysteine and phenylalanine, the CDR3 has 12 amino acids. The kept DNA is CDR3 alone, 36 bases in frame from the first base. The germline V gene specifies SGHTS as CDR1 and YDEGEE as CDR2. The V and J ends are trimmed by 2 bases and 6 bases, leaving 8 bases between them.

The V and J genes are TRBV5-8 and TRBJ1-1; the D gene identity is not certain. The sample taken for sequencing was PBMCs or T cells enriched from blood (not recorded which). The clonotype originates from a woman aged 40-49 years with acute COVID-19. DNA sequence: TGTGCCAGCAGCTTCCCTTTTGCTGAAGCTTTCTTT. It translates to CASSFPFAEAFF.